These T cell receptor beta chains were read from a single sample in a study of OX40 agonist ivuxolimab in advanced cancers. Only in-frame clones appear in the TCRdb table, and some are missing; sequencing was by immunoSEQ multiplex PCR. The sample lists 37,000 or so clones, approximately 84% occurring once. Source: CD4+ or CD8+ T cells sorted from blood, taken in a trial of the OX40 agonist ivuxolimab. These receptors were obtained from an adult with an advanced solid tumor such as melanoma, head and neck, liver or kidney cancer. The CDR3 runs from the conserved cysteine through the conserved F or W. A D gene is named only where the DNA matches it firmly. Rows may omit the clone size; those that give it use once, few, many or a size class.

clone size | J gene | D gene | V gene | CDR3 protein | CDR3 DNA
. | TRBJ1-6 | . | TRBV27 | CASSLWGGNSPLHF | TGTGCCAGCAGTTTGTGGGGTGGGAATTCACCCCTCCACTTT
. | TRBJ1-1 | . | TRBV25-1 | CASSVQPNTEAFF | TGTGCCAGCAGTGTACAGCCGAACACTGAAGCTTTCTTT
. | TRBJ1-5 | . | TRBV7-9 | CASSLGGQPQHF | TGTGCCAGCAGCTTAGGAGGTCAGCCCCAGCATTTT
. | TRBJ2-1 | TRBD2 | TRBV6-6 | CASNQAGDNPNEQFF | TGTGCCAGCAATCAAGCGGGAGATAACCCCAATGAGCAGTTCTTC
few | TRBJ1-5 | . | TRBV4-1 | CASSQGSGPPQHF | TGCGCCAGCAGCCAAGGATCAGGGCCCCCCCAGCATTTT
. | TRBJ1-5 | TRBD1 | TRBV19 | CASSIQGGSNQPQHF | TGTGCCAGTAGTATCCAGGGGGGCAGCAATCAGCCCCAGCATTTT
. | TRBJ1-2 | . | TRBV5-5 | CASSPNRVGYGYTF | TGTGCCAGCAGCCCCAACAGGGTGGGCTATGGCTACACCTTC
. | TRBJ1-1 | . | TRBV27 | CASSIGRNTEAFF | TGTGCCAGCAGCATCGGGAGGAACACTGAAGCTTTCTTT
few | TRBJ1-1 | . | TRBV7-6 | CASSQSGDTEAFF | TGTGCCAGCAGCCAGAGTGGGGACACTGAAGCTTTCTTT
. | TRBJ2-6 | . | TRBV6-5 | CASLGGGANVLTF | TGTGCCAGCCTTGGTGGTGGGGCCAACGTCCTGACTTTC
. | TRBJ1-4 | TRBD1 | TRBV9 | CASSPSSGTGWGKLFF | TGTGCCAGCAGCCCCTCCTCCGGGACAGGGTGGGGAAAACTGTTTTTT
. | TRBJ1-2 | . | TRBV14 | CASSQGTGYGYIF | TGTGCCAGCAGCCAGGGAACTGGCTATGGCTACATCTTC
. | TRBJ2-7 | . | TRBV4-3 | CASSQGSGDHLEQYF | TGCGCCAGCAGCCAAGGGTCGGGGGACCACCTAGAGCAGTACTTC
. | TRBJ2-3 | . | TRBV9 | CASSVGSDTQYF | TGTGCCAGCAGCGTAGGGTCAGATACGCAGTATTTT
. | TRBJ2-7 | . | TRBV5-6 | CASRTGTDTYEQYF | TGTGCCAGCAGAACCGGGACTGATACCTACGAGCAGTACTTC
. | TRBJ2-2 | . | TRBV11-3 | CASSPGQVGTGELFF | TGTGCCAGCAGCCCAGGCCAGGTTGGCACCGGGGAGCTGTTTTTT
once | TRBJ2-3 | TRBD1 | TRBV4-1 | CATGQGMTDTQYF | TGCGCCACCGGACAGGGGATGACAGATACGCAGTATTTT
once | TRBJ2-1 | . | TRBV9 | CASSVEGVWDEQFF | TGTGCCAGCAGCGTCGAGGGGGTTTGGGATGAGCAGTTCTTC
few | TRBJ1-4 | TRBD1 | TRBV4-3 | CASSHGQATNEKLFF | TGCGCCAGCAGCCACGGACAGGCAACTAATGAAAAACTGTTTTTT
. | TRBJ2-1 | TRBD2 | TRBV6-5 | CASTLREGGHEQFF | TGTGCCAGCACTTTAAGGGAGGGAGGACATGAGCAGTTCTTC
. | TRBJ1-5 | TRBD1 | TRBV11-3 | CASSPRQGNQPQHF | TGTGCCAGCAGCCCCAGACAGGGTAATCAGCCCCAGCATTTT
. | TRBJ1-1 | . | TRBV11-2 | CASPGESGRTEAFF | TGTGCCAGCCCGGGAGAGTCCGGGAGGACTGAAGCTTTCTTT
. | TRBJ2-5 | . | TRBV18 | CASSPSMGSHETQYF | TGTGCCAGCTCACCCTCCATGGGATCGCACGAGACCCAGTACTTC
. | TRBJ2-3 | . | TRBV7-7 | CASSPAAGAPSDTQYF | TGTGCTAGCAGCCCTGCTGCAGGGGCCCCGTCAGATACGCAGTATTTT
. | TRBJ2-2 | . | TRBV14 | CASSQVGGGELFF | TGTGCCAGCAGCCAAGTTGGCGGGGGGGAGCTGTTTTTT
. | TRBJ2-5 | . | TRBV25-1 | CASSPPTAQETQYF | TGTGCCAGCAGTCCCCCGACGGCGCAAGAGACCCAGTACTTC
medium-sized | TRBJ2-2 | TRBD1 | TRBV5-8 | CASSSITDRGQVAGELFF | TGTGCCAGCAGCTCCATCACGGACAGGGGGCAGGTTGCCGGGGAGCTGTTTTTT
. | TRBJ2-7 | . | TRBV27 | CASSTRWRELREQYF | TGTGCCAGCAGTACCCGCTGGCGAGAACTACGCGAGCAGTACTTC
. | TRBJ2-7 | TRBD2 | TRBV4-2 | CASSQEFMDGGASYEQYF | TGTGCCAGCAGCCAAGAGTTTATGGACGGGGGGGCCTCCTACGAGCAGTACTTC
once | TRBJ2-7 | TRBD1 | TRBV28 | CASSLDREGEQYF | TGTGCCAGCAGTTTAGACAGGGAAGGCGAGCAGTACTTC
once | TRBJ2-5 | TRBD2 | TRBV7-8 | CAGGETGRETQYF | TGTGCCGGGGGGGAGACGGGGCGGGAGACCCAGTACTTC
. | TRBJ2-7 | . | TRBV4-3 | CASSQSQRETYEQYF | TGCGCCAGCAGCCAAAGTCAGCGAGAGACCTACGAGCAGTACTTC
. | TRBJ1-2 | . | TRBV4-3 | CASSLGVQELARGYTF | TGCGCCAGCAGCCTGGGGGTCCAAGAGCTCGCGAGAGGCTACACCTTC
. | TRBJ2-3 | TRBD1 | TRBV9 | CASSASGQSTDTQYF | TGTGCCAGCAGCGCCTCGGGACAGAGCACAGATACGCAGTATTTT
. | TRBJ2-3 | . | TRBV5-1 | CASSRGLLDTQYF | TGCGCCAGCAGCCGGGGCCTCCTCGATACGCAGTATTTT
. | TRBJ1-1 | . | TRBV27 | CASSLGIGTGIFTEAFF | TGTGCCAGCAGTTTAGGAATAGGGACCGGGATTTTCACTGAAGCTTTCTTT
. | TRBJ2-2 | . | TRBV13 | CASSSRMGSGELFF | TGTGCCAGCAGCTCTCGTATGGGTTCCGGGGAGCTGTTTTTT
. | TRBJ1-6 | . | TRBV9 | CASSVDNSPLHF | TGTGCCAGCAGCGTAGATAATTCACCCCTCCACTTT
once | TRBJ1-5 | . | TRBV5-8 | CASSLAKSPAGRNQPQHF | TGTGCCAGCAGCTTGGCCAAGAGTCCGGCAGGGCGCAATCAGCCCCAGCATTTT
. | TRBJ2-7 | . | TRBV7-2 | CASSLAIGRVISYEQYF | TGTGCCAGCAGCTTAGCTATTGGGAGAGTTATCTCCTACGAGCAGTACTTC
. | TRBJ2-7 | TRBD1 | TRBV4-3 | CASSPGTGSYEQYF | TGCGCCAGCAGCCCCGGGACAGGGTCCTACGAGCAGTACTTC
. | TRBJ1-3 | . | TRBV2 | CASSLETGPMLISGNTIYF | TGTGCCAGCAGTCTAGAGACAGGCCCGATGCTCATCTCTGGAAACACCATATATTTT
. | TRBJ2-3 | . | TRBV5-6 | CASSLGAASTDTQYF | TGTGCCAGCAGCCTTGGGGCAGCTAGCACAGATACGCAGTATTTT
. | TRBJ2-1 | . | TRBV6-6 | CASRDLTYNEQFF | TGTGCCAGCAGGGACTTGACCTACAATGAGCAGTTCTTC
. | TRBJ1-6 | . | TRBV12-5 | CASGLVWGGYNNSPLHF | TGTGCTAGTGGTTTGGTATGGGGGGGGTATAATAATTCACCCCTCCACTTT
. | TRBJ2-7 | TRBD1 | TRBV9 | CASSETGGLASEQYF | TGTGCCAGCAGCGAAACAGGGGGCCTGGCGTCCGAGCAGTACTTC
. | TRBJ1-2 | TRBD1 | TRBV5-1 | CASSFTRGRGYTF | TGCGCCAGCAGCTTTACCAGGGGGCGCGGCTACACCTTC
few | TRBJ2-2 | . | TRBV7-9 | CASSLWGDTGELFF | TGTGCCAGCAGCTTATGGGGAGACACCGGGGAGCTGTTTTTT
. | TRBJ2-1 | TRBD2 | TRBV15 | CATSLTSGVNEQFF | TGTGCCACCAGTTTAACTAGCGGGGTTAATGAGCAGTTCTTC
. | TRBJ1-6 | . | TRBV9 | CASSGQGSQGNSPLHF | TGTGCCAGCAGCGGTCAGGGAAGTCAAGGGAATTCACCCCTCCACTTT
. | TRBJ2-7 | TRBD2 | TRBV4-3 | CASSQVGTSGGPNSYEQYF | TGCGCCAGCAGCCAAGTCGGGACTAGCGGGGGCCCAAACTCCTACGAGCAGTACTTC
. | TRBJ1-3 | . | TRBV7-2 | CASSDNLQSTRNTIYF | TGTGCCAGCAGCGATAACTTACAGAGTACCAGAAACACCATATATTTT
. | TRBJ1-3 | . | TRBV5-4 | CASSLEGVRNTIYF | TGTGCCAGCAGCTTGGAAGGGGTGAGAAACACCATATATTTT
. | TRBJ1-5 | . | TRBV27 | CASSLALNQPQHF | TGTGCCAGCAGTTTAGCCCTCAATCAGCCCCAGCATTTT
. | TRBJ1-2 | . | TRBV6-5 | CASSMGWGGHYGYTF | TGTGCCAGCAGTATGGGTTGGGGGGGCCACTATGGCTACACCTTC
. | TRBJ1-2 | . | TRBV19 | CASSIDRPSWGYTF | TGTGCCAGTAGTATCGACCGCCCTTCGTGGGGCTACACCTTC
. | TRBJ1-4 | . | TRBV15 | CATSREGDSKAEKLFF | TGTGCCACCAGCAGAGAGGGGGACTCGAAGGCCGAAAAACTGTTTTTT
once | TRBJ2-4 | . | TRBV5-1 | CASSPAGNIQYF | TGCGCCAGCAGCCCGGCCGGGAACATTCAGTACTTC